The entry below gives a single TCR beta chain sequence along with its context. Its antigen remains unknown. Then a second PCR, running about 7 to 11 cycles, was carried out with a sample-barcoded 5' primer and a J-beta primer mix. The authors tagged each cDNA molecule using a template-switch adaptor with 12 random nucleotides. TCRdb reprocessed the 5' RACE reads via MiXCR and lists one record per CDR3 protein. The table has 1.5 million to 2 million distinct CDR3 sequences, under 30% seen once. These data are taken from a study of blood T cells in healthy people across ages. Study-wide results and limits: Age advanced and TCR beta diversity per million T cells fell, roughly linearly.

The CDR3 contains 13 residues. Germline V gives CDR1 SQVTM, CDR2 ANQGSEA. The sequence was collected from a woman aged 25 to 45 in good health. The sequenced sample consisted of blood. The rearrangement joins TRBV29-1 to TRBJ2-1; D may correspond to TRBD1 or TRBD2 (7 bases each). The CDR3 here is CATWEGADGEQFF. The CDR3 DNA reads as TGCGCCACCTGGGAGGGGGCGGACGGTGAGCAGTTCTTC.